This TCR beta chain was identified during a study of siplizumab effects on memory and regulatory T cells. Assay used: immunoSEQ multiplex PCR; TCRdb lists only in-frame clones, some missing. In the table there are tens of thousands of clones, over 85% of which are singletons. The CDR3 covers 15 residues. Germline V gives CDR1 SGDLS, CDR2 YYNGEE. J gave up 3 bases and V 4 bases, and 7 bases lay outside the gene matches. Study-wide findings and caveats: The mean Treg-derived percentage of mappable alloreactive CD4+ clones was under 75% with siplizumab compared with 25% to 30% in controls.

This clone occurred once. What it binds is not known. What was sequenced was CD8+ T cells sorted from blood. The clonotype comes from a human donor in good health. The genes are TRBV9 and TRBJ2-3, with 8 nucleotides matching TRBD2. For the CDR3, the DNA is TGTGCCAGCAGCCCAAGCGGGAGTTGGACAGATACGCAGTATTTT. It codes for CASSPSGSWTDTQYF.